This T cell receptor (beta chain) was recorded in a study of CD8 T cells in ankylosing spondylitis. Overall study results and limits: For ankylosing spondylitis blood, a TCR beta motif of about eight highly homologous variants appeared characteristic.

Many counts were recorded for this clonotype. Its antigen is currently unknown. The length of the CDR3 is 16 residues. The junction had 11 bases not matched to a gene; V was cut back by 5 bases and J by 4 bases. TCRdb ran MiXCR on the 5' RACE reads and lists one entry per CDR3 protein. This repertoire shows fewer than 550,000 distinct CDR3 sequences, approximately 5.3% found once; its top ten account for around 3.6%. The sequence was collected from a male donor with ankylosing spondylitis. The rearrangement joins TRBV12-3 or TRBV12-4 to TRBJ1-2, with TRBD1 matching 9 bases. What was sequenced was blood, either unsorted or a sorted T cell fraction (not recorded which). The CDR3 bases are TGTGCCAGCAGTATAGGCGGACAGGGGCGAGGCTATGGCTACACCTTC. Protein product: CASSIGGQGRGYGYTF.